The following is a T cell receptor beta chain sequence with its context. Its antigen remains unknown. CDR1 SGHTA and CDR2 FQGTGA come from the germline V gene. This CDR3 is 15 amino acids long. The authors made the TRB cDNA libraries by 5' RACE using UMI labels. TCRdb reprocessed the 5' RACE reads and stores each CDR3 protein as one record, lacking DNA. This listing includes roughly 110,000 distinct CDR3 sequences. The data were obtained in a study of CXCR3-negative and CXCR3-positive naive CD8 T cells. Study conclusions and caveats: Hydrophobicity was higher for TRB CDR3s found in CXCR3-positive naive cells than in CXCR3-negative naive cells.

The genes are TRBV7-3 and TRBJ2-2; the TRBD1 assignment by TCRdb is unverifiable without DNA. This receptor was taken from a human donor in good health. Some clones in this sample may be carry-over from other donors' samples. Sequencing used naive CXCR3+ CD8+ T cells from blood. The subset: CD45RO-CCR7+CD27+CD95- naive CD8+ T cells expressing CXCR3 (TNR3+). CDR3 in amino acids: CASSPAGGDTGELFF.